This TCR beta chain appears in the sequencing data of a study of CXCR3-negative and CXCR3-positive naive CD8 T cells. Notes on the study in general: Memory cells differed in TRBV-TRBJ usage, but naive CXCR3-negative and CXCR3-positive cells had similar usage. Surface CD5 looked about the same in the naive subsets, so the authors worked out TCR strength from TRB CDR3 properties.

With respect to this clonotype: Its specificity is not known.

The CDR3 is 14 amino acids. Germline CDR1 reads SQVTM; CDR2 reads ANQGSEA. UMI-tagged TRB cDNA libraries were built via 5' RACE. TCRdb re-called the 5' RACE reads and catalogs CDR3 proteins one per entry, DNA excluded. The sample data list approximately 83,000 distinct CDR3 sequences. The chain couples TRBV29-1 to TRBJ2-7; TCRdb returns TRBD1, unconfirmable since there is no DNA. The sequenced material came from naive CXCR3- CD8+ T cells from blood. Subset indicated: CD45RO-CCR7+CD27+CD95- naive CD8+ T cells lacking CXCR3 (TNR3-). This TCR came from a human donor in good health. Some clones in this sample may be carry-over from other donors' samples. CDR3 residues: CSVDGVGDHYEQYF.